This T cell receptor (beta chain) was recovered during a study of blood T cell repertoires in COVID-19. Turning to the study itself: The analysed material was cDNA or gDNA that came from T cells, B-cell-depleted T cells, or PBMCs.

Data came from immunoSEQ multiplex PCR; TCRdb stores just in-frame clones and leaves some out. The top ten hold over 1.5% of the sample, which has 200,000 to 250,000 clones, roughly 84% seen once. This TCR derives from a middle-aged man with active or convalescent COVID-19. The sequencing sample was made of peripheral blood.

DNA of the CDR3: TGCGCCAGCAGCCAAGGGAACACAGGGGGACTGCCCCAGCATTTT. Residues: CASSQGNTGGLPQHF. The chain joins TRBV4-1 to TRBJ1-5; 8 nucleotides agree with TRBD1. The J segment lost 9 bases and the V segment lost 1 base, leaving 8 bases of the junction unmatched. This CDR3 is built from 15 residues. The V gene's germline CDR1 is MGHRA and CDR2 YSYEKL.